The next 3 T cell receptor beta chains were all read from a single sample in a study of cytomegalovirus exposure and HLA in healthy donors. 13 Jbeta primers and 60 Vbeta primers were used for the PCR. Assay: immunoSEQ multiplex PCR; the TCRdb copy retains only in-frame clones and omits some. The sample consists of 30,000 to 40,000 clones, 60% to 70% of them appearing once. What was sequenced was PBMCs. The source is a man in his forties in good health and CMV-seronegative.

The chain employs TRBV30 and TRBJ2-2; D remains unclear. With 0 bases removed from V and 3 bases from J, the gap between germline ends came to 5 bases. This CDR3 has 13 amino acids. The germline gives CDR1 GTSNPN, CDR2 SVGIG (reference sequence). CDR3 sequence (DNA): TGTGCCTGGAGTGTACGGGACACCGGGGAGCTGTTTTTT. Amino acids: CAWSVRDTGELFF.

DNA of the CDR3: TGTGCCAGCAGAGCGGGGCTTCTTAACTATGGCTACACCTTC. Protein product: CASRAGLLNYGYTF. The chain links TRBV28 to TRBJ1-2, with D possibly TRBD1 on 5 matching bases. V was cut by 6 bases and J by 1 base, with 12 bases left in between. Germline assignment: CDR1 MDHEN and CDR2 SYDVKM. This CDR3 has 14 amino acids.

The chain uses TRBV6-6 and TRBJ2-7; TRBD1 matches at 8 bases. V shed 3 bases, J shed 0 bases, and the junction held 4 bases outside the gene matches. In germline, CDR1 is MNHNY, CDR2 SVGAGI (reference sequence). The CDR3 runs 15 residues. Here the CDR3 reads CASSYTGGISYEQYF. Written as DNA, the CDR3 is TGTGCCAGCAGTTATACAGGGGGGATCTCCTACGAGCAGTACTTC.